Following are 5 T cell receptor beta chains from one sample sequenced in a study of PD-1 blockade in classical Hodgkin lymphoma. In every patient, relapse followed autologous stem cell transplantation, while exposure to brentuximab vedotin differed. Clones were sequenced by immunoSEQ multiplex PCR, and TCRdb holds only the in-frame ones, with some missing. The sample carries a few thousand clones, roughly 70% recorded once. The sequencing here drew on peripheral blood mononuclear cells (PBMCs), taken at baseline. These TCRs come from a human donor with classical Hodgkin lymphoma.

V is TRBV14 and J is TRBJ2-7; D may be TRBD1 (5 bases). Germline CDR1 is SGHDN and CDR2 is FVKESK. The CDR3 runs to 14 residues. Trimming removed 4 bases at V and 4 bases at J, with 14 bases between. The CDR3 region is CASSPAGQGYEQYF. The CDR3, as DNA: TGTGCCAGCAGCCCTGCCGGGCAGGGATACGAGCAGTACTTC.

The V and J genes are TRBV4-3 and TRBJ2-1; a weak D match, TRBD2 (5 bases). Trimming left V 3 bases short and J 3 bases short, with 15 bases between. In germline, CDR1 is LGHNA, CDR2 YSLEER. The CDR3 runs 16 residues. In DNA form, the CDR3 reads TGCGCCAGCAGCCACCCTCCTCACGGGATCTACAATGAGCAGTTCTTC. Translating gives CASSHPPHGIYNEQFF.

The rearrangement links TRBV28 to TRBJ1-3; D call uncertain. Per the germline V gene, CDR1 is MDHEN and CDR2 is SYDVKM. The CDR3 runs 13 residues. Trimming took off 6 bases at V and 0 bases at J, with 6 bases between the two ends. CDR3: CASRLPSGNTIYF. The CDR3 nucleotides read TGTGCCAGCAGGCTTCCCTCTGGAAACACCATATATTTT. Using reference TRBV28 and TRBJ1-3 for the parts outside the CDR3, the full variable domain is DVKVTQSSRYLVKRTGEKVFLECVQDMDHENMFWYRQDPGLGLRLIYFSYDVKMKEKGDIPEGYSVSREKKERFSLILESASTNQTSMYLCASRLPSGNTIYFGEGSWLTVV.

The rearrangement joins TRBV19 to TRBJ2-7, with TRBD2 matching over 12 bases. The V gene's germline CDR1 is LNHDA and CDR2 SQIVND (reference sequence). The CDR3 is 16 amino acids. Unmatched junction bases numbered 4, after V lost 1 base and J lost 3 bases. CDR3 DNA: TGTGCCAGTAGTATAGCAAAGACTAGCGGGAGCTACGAGCAGTACTTC. This encodes CASSIAKTSGSYEQYF.

V usage is TRBV18 and J usage is TRBJ2-5; 7 bases map to TRBD1. With 5 bases clipped from V and 4 bases from J, the junction kept 13 bases outside the gene matches. The CDR3 extends over 16 amino acids. Germline CDR1 reads KGHSH; CDR2 reads LQKENI. The CDR3 region is CASSAKPTGNGETQYF. The CDR3 DNA reads as TGTGCCAGCTCAGCGAAACCGACAGGGAACGGAGAGACCCAGTACTTC.